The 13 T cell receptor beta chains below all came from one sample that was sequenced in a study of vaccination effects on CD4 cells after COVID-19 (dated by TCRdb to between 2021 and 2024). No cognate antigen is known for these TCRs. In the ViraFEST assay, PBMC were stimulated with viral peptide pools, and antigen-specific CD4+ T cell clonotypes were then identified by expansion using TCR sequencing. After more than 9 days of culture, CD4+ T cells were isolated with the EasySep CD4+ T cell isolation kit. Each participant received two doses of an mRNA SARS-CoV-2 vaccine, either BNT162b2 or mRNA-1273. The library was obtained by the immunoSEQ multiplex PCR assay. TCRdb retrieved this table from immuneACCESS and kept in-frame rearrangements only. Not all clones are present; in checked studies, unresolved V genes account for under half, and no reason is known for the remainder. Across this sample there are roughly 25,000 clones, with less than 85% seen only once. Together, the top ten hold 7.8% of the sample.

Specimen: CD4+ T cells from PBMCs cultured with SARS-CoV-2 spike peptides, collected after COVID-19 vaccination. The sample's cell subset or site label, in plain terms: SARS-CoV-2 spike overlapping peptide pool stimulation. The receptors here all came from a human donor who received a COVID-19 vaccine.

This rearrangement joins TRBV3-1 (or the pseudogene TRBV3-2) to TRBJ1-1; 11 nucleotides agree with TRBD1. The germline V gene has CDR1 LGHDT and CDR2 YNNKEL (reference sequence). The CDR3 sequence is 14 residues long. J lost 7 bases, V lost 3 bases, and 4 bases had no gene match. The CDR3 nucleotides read TGTGCCAGCAGCCACGGACAGGGGGCAGGTGAAGCTTTCTTT. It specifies CASSHGQGAGEAFF.

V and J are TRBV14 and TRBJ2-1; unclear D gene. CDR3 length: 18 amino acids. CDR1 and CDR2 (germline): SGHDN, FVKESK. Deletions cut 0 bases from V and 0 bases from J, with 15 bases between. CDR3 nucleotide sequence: TGTGCCAGCAGCCAAGAGGGGTATACGAAAAGCTCCTACAATGAGCAGTTCTTC. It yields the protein CASSQEGYTKSSYNEQFF.

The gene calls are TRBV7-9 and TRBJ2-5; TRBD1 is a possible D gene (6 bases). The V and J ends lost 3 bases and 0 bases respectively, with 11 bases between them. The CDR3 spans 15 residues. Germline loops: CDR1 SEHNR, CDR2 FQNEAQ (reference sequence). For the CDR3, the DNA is TGTGCCAGCAGCTTTCGGCAGGGGTACCAAGAGACCCAGTACTTC. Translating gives CASSFRQGYQETQYF. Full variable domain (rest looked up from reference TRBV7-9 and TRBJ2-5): DTGVSQNPRHKITKRGQNVTFRCDPISEHNRLYWYRQTLGQGPEFLTYFQNEAQLEKSRLLSDRFSAERPKGSFSTLEIQRTEQGDSAMYLCASSFRQGYQETQYFGPGTRLLVL.

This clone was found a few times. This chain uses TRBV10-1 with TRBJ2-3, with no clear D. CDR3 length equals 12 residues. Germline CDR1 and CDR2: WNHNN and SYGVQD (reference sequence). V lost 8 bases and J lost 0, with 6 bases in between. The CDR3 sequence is CASRASTDTQYF. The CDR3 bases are TGCGCCAGCCGGGCTAGCACAGATACGCAGTATTTT.

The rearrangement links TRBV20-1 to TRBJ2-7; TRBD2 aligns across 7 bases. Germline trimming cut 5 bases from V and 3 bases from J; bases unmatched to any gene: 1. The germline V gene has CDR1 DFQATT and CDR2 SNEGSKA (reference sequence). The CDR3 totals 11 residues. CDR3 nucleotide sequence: TGCAGTGCTTGGACTAGCTACGAGCAGTACTTC. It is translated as CSAWTSYEQYF.

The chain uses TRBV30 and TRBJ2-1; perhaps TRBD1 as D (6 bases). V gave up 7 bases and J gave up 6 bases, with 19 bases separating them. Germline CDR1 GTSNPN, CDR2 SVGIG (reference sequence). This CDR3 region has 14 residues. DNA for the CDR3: TGTGCCTCCCCGATCAGGGACACGGGCAATGAGCAGTTCTTC. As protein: CASPIRDTGNEQFF.

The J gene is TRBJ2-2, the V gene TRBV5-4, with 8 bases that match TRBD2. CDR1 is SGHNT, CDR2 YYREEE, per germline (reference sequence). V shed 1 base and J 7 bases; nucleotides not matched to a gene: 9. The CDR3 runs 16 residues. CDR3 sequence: CASSLMAGGRGGELFF. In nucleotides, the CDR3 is TGTGCCAGCAGCTTGATGGCGGGAGGCCGGGGCGGGGAGCTGTTTTTT.

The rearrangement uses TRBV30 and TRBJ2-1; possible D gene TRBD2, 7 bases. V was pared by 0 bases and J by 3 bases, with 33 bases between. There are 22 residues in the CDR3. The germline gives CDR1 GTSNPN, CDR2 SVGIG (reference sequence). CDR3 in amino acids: CAWSVPRVRAGATPPNYNEQFF. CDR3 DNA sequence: TGTGCCTGGAGTGTACCCCGGGTCAGGGCGGGGGCAACCCCCCCTAACTACAATGAGCAGTTCTTC.

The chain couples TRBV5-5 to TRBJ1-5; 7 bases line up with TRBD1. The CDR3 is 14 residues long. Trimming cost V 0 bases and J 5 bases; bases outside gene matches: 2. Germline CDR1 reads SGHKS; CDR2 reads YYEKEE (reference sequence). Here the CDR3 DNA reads TGTGCCAGCAGCTTGGGACAGGGATATCAGCCCCAGCATTTT. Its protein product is CASSLGQGYQPQHF.

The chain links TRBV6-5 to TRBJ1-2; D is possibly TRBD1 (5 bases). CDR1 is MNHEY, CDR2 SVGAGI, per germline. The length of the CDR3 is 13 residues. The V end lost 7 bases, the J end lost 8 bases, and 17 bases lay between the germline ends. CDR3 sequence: CASTPGGVKGYTF. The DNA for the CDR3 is TGTGCCAGCACCCCGGGGGGGGTTAAGGGCTACACCTTC.

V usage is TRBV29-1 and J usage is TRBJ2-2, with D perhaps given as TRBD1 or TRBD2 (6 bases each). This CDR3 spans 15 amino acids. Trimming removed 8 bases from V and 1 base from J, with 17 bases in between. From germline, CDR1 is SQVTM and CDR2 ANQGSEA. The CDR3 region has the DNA TGCAGCCATGGGGCCGGGGGACAGAACACCGGGGAGCTGTTTTTT. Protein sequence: CSHGAGGQNTGELFF.

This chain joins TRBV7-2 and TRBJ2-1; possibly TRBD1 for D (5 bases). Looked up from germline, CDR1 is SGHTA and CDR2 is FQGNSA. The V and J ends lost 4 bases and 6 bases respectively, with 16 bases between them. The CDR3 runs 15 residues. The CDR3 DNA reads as TGTGCCAGCAGCTCCCCCGGGCTGACAGTCAATGAGCAGTTCTTC. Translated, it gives CASSSPGLTVNEQFF.

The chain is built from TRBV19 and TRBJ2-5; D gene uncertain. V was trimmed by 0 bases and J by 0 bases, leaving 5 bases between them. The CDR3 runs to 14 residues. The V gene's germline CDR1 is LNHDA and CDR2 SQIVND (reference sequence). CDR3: CASSIDQDQETQYF. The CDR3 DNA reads TGTGCCAGTAGTATAGATCAGGACCAAGAGACCCAGTACTTC.